This section outlines one T cell receptor beta chain sequence together with its context. Germline lookup yields CDR1 SGHNT and CDR2 YYREEE (reference sequence). The CDR3 length is 14 residues. V trimming: 2 bases; J trimming: 6 bases; junction bases outside the gene matches: 3. The data derive from a study of blood T cell repertoires in COVID-19. Methods used by the authors: Estimation of nucleated cell counts relied on the amplification of reference gene primers. This table comes from immunoSEQ multiplex PCR, and its TCRdb copy is limited to in-frame clones, with some not included. That table is the source of V, J and clone size, and D and trimming were worked out from the DNA. The sample contains approximately 160,000 clones, 81% of which appear only once.

The genes are TRBV5-4 and TRBJ2-2, with TRBD1 identical over 8 bases. Material for sequencing was peripheral blood. This receptor was taken from a man in his fifties or sixties with active or convalescent COVID-19. CDR3: CASSFQGASGELFF. The CDR3 nucleotides read TGTGCCAGCAGCTTCCAGGGGGCATCCGGGGAGCTGTTTTTT.